Below are 29 T cell receptor beta chains sequenced from a single sample in a study of blood T cells in healthy people across ages. Then a second PCR, running about 6 to 12 cycles, was carried out with a sample-barcoded 5' primer and a J-beta primer mix. A single record per CDR3 protein comes from TCRdb applying MiXCR to the 5' RACE reads. Seen here are 1.5 million to 2 million distinct CDR3 sequences, 39% observed once, and the top ten hold 20% to 25%. Sequencing input: blood. These receptors were collected from a human donor in good health.

This clonotype was recorded a few times. The CDR3 bases are TGTGCCAGCAGTTACGAAACGGGGGGAGTCCAAGAGACCCAGTACTTC. It is translated as CASSYETGGVQETQYF. The rearrangement links TRBV6-6 to TRBJ2-5, with 7 bases that match TRBD2. The ends lost 2 bases at V and 1 base at J; junction bases unmatched: 7. Germline V gene lookup returns CDR1 MNHNY and CDR2 SVGAGI (reference sequence). This CDR3 spans 16 amino acids.

The chain links TRBV9 to TRBJ1-5; tentatively, D is TRBD1 (5 bases). Between the trimmed V and J ends, which lost 3 bases and 7 bases, there was a span of 20 bases. The germline CDR1 and CDR2 sequences are SGDLS and YYNGEE. There are 16 residues in the CDR3. CDR3: CASSADAGGGLQPQHF. The CDR3 DNA reads TGTGCCAGCAGCGCAGACGCCGGGGGAGGACTGCAGCCCCAGCATTTT.

The sample holds one count of this clonotype. The chain is built from TRBV6-2 or TRBV6-3 and TRBJ2-4; D perhaps matches TRBD1 (6 bases). The J call could be wrong; TRBJ2-7 is a better fit for the DNA end. Germline lookup yields CDR1 MNHEY and CDR2 SVGEGT. The CDR3 covers 15 residues. The CDR3 region is CASSYDSGAVDEQYF. The CDR3 region has the DNA TGTGCCAGCAGTTACGACTCAGGGGCTGTGGACGAGCAGTACTTC.

As regards this clonotype: The junction departs from germline at one end; a sequencing error may be responsible. The chain joins TRBV27 to TRBJ2-1; D might be TRBD1 (6 bases). CDR1 is MNHEY, CDR2 SMNVEV, per germline (reference sequence). This CDR3 has 15 amino acids. The CDR3 sequence: CASGFQGQAYNEQFF. The CDR3 DNA follows: TGTGCCAGCGGTTTCCAGGGGCAGGCTTACAATGAGCAGTTCTTC.

This chain joins TRBV29-1 and TRBJ2-7, with 9 bases aligning to TRBD1. Germline lookup yields CDR1 SQVTM and CDR2 ANQGSEA. The CDR3 covers 13 residues. Trimming removed 6 bases from V and 7 bases from J; junction bases left unmatched: 10. CDR3 region: CSVGQGSYNEQYF. DNA for the CDR3: TGCAGCGTGGGACAGGGTAGCTACAATGAGCAGTACTTC.

The chain is built from TRBV14 and TRBJ1-2, with 7 nucleotides matching TRBD1. The germline V gene encodes CDR1 SGHDN and CDR2 FVKESK. The CDR3 consists of 14 residues. V shed 1 base, J shed 4 bases, and the junction held 3 bases outside the gene matches. CDR3 coding DNA: TGTGCCAGCAGCCAAGCCGGACAGGCCTATGGCTACACCTTC. Its protein product is CASSQAGQAYGYTF. Filled out from reference TRBV14 and TRBJ1-2, the complete variable domain reads EAGVTQFPSHSVIEKGQTVTLRCDPISGHDNLYWYRRVMGKEIKFLLHFVKESKQDESGMPNNRFLAERTGGTYSTLKVQPAELEDSGVYFCASSQAGQAYGYTFGSGTRLTVV.

There are many counts of this clonotype. The V gene is TRBV20-1, the J gene TRBJ2-7, with a possible D match to TRBD2 (5 bases). The ends were cut back, 3 bases at V and 2 bases at J, with 11 bases in the middle. Germline V CDR1 and CDR2: DFQATT, SNEGSKA (reference sequence). This CDR3 contains 13 residues. The CDR3 sequence: CSARYTGTYEQYF. For the CDR3, the DNA is TGCAGTGCTAGGTATACCGGGACCTACGAGCAGTACTTC.

As for this clonotype: At one of its ends the junction is not consistent with the germline gene, which may arise from a read error. The chain carries TRBV3-1 and TRBJ2-3, with no clear D. Germline values: CDR1 LGHDT, CDR2 YNNKEL (reference sequence). The CDR3 spans 14 residues. The CDR3 region has the DNA TGTGCTAGCAGCCTTCCGAGACTGACAGATACGCAGTATTTT. Its protein product is CASSLPRLTDTQYF.

This clonotype was observed a few times. J is TRBJ2-4 and V is TRBV11-2; D uncertain. The J call could be wrong; TRBJ2-7 is a better fit for the DNA end. This CDR3 is 12 amino acids long. Germline V gene lookup returns CDR1 SGHAT and CDR2 FQNNGV. CDR3 in DNA: TGTGCCAGCAGCCCTTATGGGGACGAGCAGTACTTC. Residues: CASSPYGDEQYF.

This clonotype was observed a handful of times. The rearrangement uses TRBV12-3 or TRBV12-4 and TRBJ1-2, with D possibly TRBD1 on 6 matching bases. The CDR3 length is 13 residues. V lost 3 bases and J 8 bases, leaving 13 bases between the germline ends. The CDR3 here is CASSFLRGQGYTF. The DNA of the CDR3 is TGTGCCAGCAGTTTCCTCAGGGGACAAGGCTACACCTTC.

The count of this clonotype is one. V gene TRBV5-1 combines with J gene TRBJ1-1; 7 positions agree with TRBD1. This CDR3 region has 15 residues. Germline V CDR1 and CDR2: SGHRS, YFSETQ. V was clipped by 3 bases and J by 3 bases; unmatched bases: 8. The CDR3 DNA follows: TGCGCCAGCAGCTCCCAGCCCACAGGGGACACTGAAGCTTTCTTT. Residues: CASSSQPTGDTEAFF.

This clonotype was picked up a small number of times. This chain connects TRBV20-1 to TRBJ2-3; TRBD2 aligns across 13 bases. The CDR3 totals 15 residues. The V and J ends lost 6 bases and 5 bases, in that order; junction bases with no gene match: 8. CDR1 and CDR2 from the germline V gene are DFQATT and SNEGSKA (reference sequence). The CDR3 nucleotides read TGCAGTGCGCAACTAGCGGGGGGGCCTAGAGATACGCAGTATTTT. Protein sequence: CSAQLAGGPRDTQYF.

This clonotype was observed a few times. The gene calls are TRBV28 and TRBJ2-6; 7 bases match TRBD1. The CDR3 sequence is 16 residues long. In germline, CDR1 is MDHEN, CDR2 SYDVKM. The junction had 8 bases not matched to a gene; V was cut back by 5 bases and J by 4 bases. The DNA of the CDR3 is TGTGCCAGCAGTCGGGAAACAGGGGTCGGGGCCAACGTCCTGACTTTC. Translation gives CASSRETGVGANVLTF.

V is TRBV20-1 and J is TRBJ2-7, with D tentatively TRBD1 (6 bases). V lost 0 bases, J lost 6 bases, and 15 bases lay in between. From germline, CDR1 is DFQATT and CDR2 SNEGSKA (reference sequence). This CDR3 has 14 residues. The CDR3 nucleotides read TGCAGTGCTAGAGACGAGGACAGACTGGGCGAGCAGTACTTC. It specifies CSARDEDRLGEQYF.

This clonotype appeared many times. V and J are TRBV5-5 and TRBJ1-2; 7 bases are a match to TRBD1. Losses at the gene ends were 2 bases for V and 5 bases for J; bases not matched to a gene: 6. Germline V gene data show CDR1 as SGHKS and CDR2 as YYEKEE (reference sequence). The CDR3 extends over 14 amino acids. In DNA form, the CDR3 reads TGTGCCAGCAGCTTAGGGACAGATATTTATGGCTACACCTTC. Its protein product is CASSLGTDIYGYTF. Full variable domain (remainder filled in from reference TRBV5-5 and TRBJ1-2): DAGVTQSPTHLIKTRGQQVTLRCSPISGHKSVSWYQQVLGQGPQFIFQYYEKEERGRGNFPDRFSARQFPNYSSELNVNALLLGDSALYLCASSLGTDIYGYTFGSGTRLTVV.

This clonotype has a handful of counts. The J gene is TRBJ2-1, the V gene TRBV24-1, with 9 bases lining up with TRBD2. Trimming took 3 bases from V and 6 from J; bases not matched to a gene: 5. CDR1 and CDR2 (germline): KGHDR, SFDVKD. The CDR3 extends over 15 amino acids. CDR3 residues: CATSDPGLAVNEQFF. The CDR3 region has the DNA TGTGCCACCAGTGATCCGGGACTAGCCGTCAATGAGCAGTTCTTC.

The chain recombines TRBV4-1 with TRBJ2-3, with TRBD1 identical over 7 bases. In germline, CDR1 is MGHRA, CDR2 YSYEKL. V shed 4 bases, J shed 6 bases, and the junction held 7 bases outside the gene matches. This CDR3 has 14 amino acids. CDR3 residues: CASSPPDRVDTQYF. Here the CDR3 DNA reads TGCGCCAGCAGCCCGCCAGACAGGGTTGATACGCAGTATTTT.

The gene calls are TRBV7-6 and TRBJ2-7; no clear D. V was shortened by 1 base and J by 2 bases, with 12 bases between the two germline ends. CDR3 length equals 15 residues. Germline assignment: CDR1 SGHVS and CDR2 FNYEAQ. The CDR3 bases are TGTGCCAGCAGCTTAGGTCCAACACCTACCTACGAGCAGTACTTC. Its translation is CASSLGPTPTYEQYF.

The chain recombines TRBV4-2 with TRBJ1-1; possible D gene TRBD1, 6 bases. V lost 1 base, J lost 4 bases, and 13 bases lay in between. The CDR3 is 15 amino acids. The V gene's germline CDR1 is LGHNA and CDR2 YNFKEQ. The CDR3 nucleotides read TGTGCCAGCAGCCAAGCTCAGGGGACGGGCACTGAAGCTTTCTTT. Protein product: CASSQAQGTGTEAFF.

The genes are TRBV12-3 or TRBV12-4 and TRBJ1-4, with 8 bases matching TRBD1. The CDR3 totals 13 residues. V shed 7 bases and J 5 bases; nucleotides not matched to a gene: 3. The CDR3: CASKTGENEKLFF. CDR3 DNA: TGTGCCAGCAAGACAGGGGAGAATGAAAAACTGTTTTTT.

The chain recombines TRBV4-3 with TRBJ2-1; D is undetermined. V shed 1 base and J shed 5 bases, with 18 bases lying between them. Germline CDR1 LGHNA, CDR2 YSLEER. The CDR3 loop spans 17 amino acids. The CDR3 here is CASSQVVPGAFDNEQFF. Written as DNA, the CDR3 is TGCGCCAGCAGCCAAGTTGTTCCAGGAGCCTTCGACAATGAGCAGTTCTTC.

This clonotype was counted only a few times. The genes are TRBV29-1 and TRBJ2-2; tentatively, D is TRBD2 (5 bases). The CDR3 runs 14 residues. Between the trimmed V and J ends, which lost 6 bases and 4 bases, there was a span of 15 bases. Germline CDR1 SQVTM, CDR2 ANQGSEA. The chain's CDR3 is CSVTYVRGTGELFF. The CDR3 DNA reads as TGCAGCGTGACATATGTTCGGGGCACCGGGGAGCTGTTTTTT.

V usage is TRBV6-2 or TRBV6-3 and J usage is TRBJ1-2; no firm D call. The V end was cut by 3 bases, the J end by 3 bases, with 17 bases between. CDR1 is MNHEY and CDR2 is SVGEGT in the germline V gene. The CDR3 spans 16 residues. The CDR3 reads CASSYTFIGGDYGYTF. DNA of the CDR3: TGTGCCAGCAGTTATACGTTTATAGGCGGAGACTATGGCTACACCTTC.

This clonotype showed up just a few times. The chain uses TRBV20-1 and TRBJ2-5; tentatively, D is TRBD2 (7 bases). The better agreement between TRBJ2-7 and the DNA end casts doubt on the J call. Germline assignment: CDR1 DFQATT and CDR2 SNEGSKA (reference sequence). CDR3 length: 16 residues. CDR3 amino acids: CSARRPSGGPSYEQYF. The CDR3 bases are TGCAGTGCTAGAAGACCCTCGGGGGGCCCATCCTACGAGCAGTACTTC.

The V gene is TRBV6-5, the J gene TRBJ2-1; D uncertain. Deletions cut 0 bases from V and 3 bases from J, with 6 bases between. The CDR3 loop spans 14 amino acids. CDR1 is MNHEY and CDR2 is SVGAGI in the germline V gene. The CDR3 DNA follows: TGTGCCAGCAGTTACTCGGACGGCTACAATGAGCAGTTCTTC. It encodes CASSYSDGYNEQFF.

This clonotype was detected only a few times. The V and J genes are TRBV20-1 and TRBJ2-5; no clear D. V gave up 5 bases and J gave up 5 bases, with 15 bases separating them. There are 13 residues in the CDR3. CDR1 and CDR2 from the germline V gene are DFQATT and SNEGSKA (reference sequence). For the CDR3, the DNA is TGCAGTGCTTCCCCAAGCGCGGTGGAGACCCAGTACTTC. This translates into CSASPSAVETQYF.

The V call is TRBV20-1, the J call TRBJ1-5, with D uncertain. This CDR3 is built from 12 residues. Trimming cost V 3 bases and J 7 bases, with 10 bases left between them. Germline CDR1 DFQATT, CDR2 SNEGSKA (reference sequence). The CDR3 loop is CSASHIGQPQHF. The CDR3 DNA reads TGCAGTGCTAGCCACATAGGACAGCCCCAGCATTTT.

The chain combines TRBV3-1 with TRBJ1-2; a weak D match, TRBD1 (6 bases). With 0 bases removed from V and 6 bases from J, the gap between germline ends came to 14 bases. CDR3 size: 15 residues. CDR1 is LGHDT, CDR2 YNNKEL, per germline (reference sequence). CDR3 nucleotides: TGTGCCAGCAGCCAAGATTCAAGGGGGTACCATGGCTACACCTTC. This translates into CASSQDSRGYHGYTF.

The rearrangement joins TRBV6-6 to TRBJ2-7, with 7 bases that match TRBD1. V was pared by 7 bases and J by 5 bases, with 8 bases of the junction left unmatched. The germline CDR1 and CDR2 sequences are MNHNY and SVGAGI (reference sequence). There are 13 residues in the CDR3. The CDR3 sequence: CASNIPGQNEQYF. The CDR3 nucleotides are TGTGCCAGCAATATACCGGGACAGAACGAGCAGTACTTC.